What follows are 23 T cell receptor beta chains derived from one specimen sequenced in a study of regulatory T cells in long-lasting Graves disease. Time point noted: persistent/refractory GD, antithyroid drugs over 5 years with positive TRAb. PBMC RNA was the source of the TCR library. Libraries of TCR beta came from iRepertoire HTBI primers plus Arm-PCR of CDR3 regions. TCRdb called the multiplex PCR reads again in MiXCR, with one record for every CDR3 protein. The sample yields hundreds of thousands of distinct CDR3 sequences, about 32% seen once. The input for sequencing was peripheral blood mononuclear cells (PBMCs), taken when the disease was refractory, from a patient treated with antithyroid drugs. The receptors were sampled from a female donor with Graves disease.

This chain joins TRBV5-4 and TRBJ2-7, with 9 bases that match TRBD1. Unmatched junction bases numbered 11, after V lost 1 base and J lost 0 bases. This CDR3 region has 18 residues. Germline V lookup: CDR1 SGHNT, CDR2 YYREEE (reference sequence). The CDR3 reads CASSLCRDRVGSSYEQYF. The CDR3 DNA reads as TGTGCCAGCAGCTTGTGCCGGGACAGGGTGGGGAGCTCCTACGAGCAGTACTTC.

At least ten counts were recorded for this clonotype. This chain joins TRBV7-2 and TRBJ2-2; D is unresolved. This CDR3 comprises 13 residues. Germline lookup yields CDR1 SGHTA and CDR2 FQGNSA. V lost 1 base and J lost 8, with 8 bases in between. The DNA of the CDR3 is TGTGCCAGCAGCTTAGGGAATTGGGGGGAGCTGTTTTTT. It translates to CASSLGNWGELFF.

This clonotype turned up a few times. The chain couples TRBV7-3 to TRBJ2-7; D possibly matches TRBD1 or TRBD2 (5 bases each). Germline loops: CDR1 SGHTA, CDR2 FQGTGA. Trimming pared 5 bases from V and 7 bases from J, leaving 12 bases between. The CDR3 is made up of 12 amino acids. DNA for the CDR3: TGTGCCAGCAGCCAGGGCCCGGGGGAGCAGTACTTC. Protein: CASSQGPGEQYF. Variable domain in full (rest from reference TRBV7-3 and TRBJ2-7): GAGVSQTPSNKVTEKGKYVELRCDPISGHTALYWYRQSLGQGPEFLIYFQGTGAADDSGLPNDRFFAVRPEGSVSTLKIQRTERGDSAVYLCASSQGPGEQYFGPGTRLTVT.

This clonotype was found a few times. The rearrangement links TRBV20-1 to TRBJ1-5; D is unresolved. The CDR3 spans 14 residues. Germline CDR1 DFQATT, CDR2 SNEGSKA (reference sequence). V lost 1 base to trimming and J lost 4 bases, with 11 bases between them. The CDR3 loop is CSARAKVGNQPQHF. CDR3 DNA: TGCAGTGCTAGAGCCAAGGTTGGGAATCAGCCCCAGCATTTT.

This clonotype was observed a few times. This chain connects TRBV5-1 to TRBJ1-1; the D gene is possibly TRBD1 (6 bases). This CDR3 is built from 15 residues. V lost 4 bases and J lost 8, with 21 bases in between. Per the germline V gene, CDR1 is SGHRS and CDR2 is YFSETQ. In DNA, the CDR3 is TGCGCCAGCAGCCCGACTCCTCAGGGGCTATCGGAAGCTTTCTTT. Amino acids: CASSPTPQGLSEAFF.

As regards this clonotype: At one end the junction does not follow the germline gene, possibly because of a read error. This chain joins TRBV27 and TRBJ1-1, with D unclear. Germline V CDR1 and CDR2: MNHEY, SMNVEV (reference sequence). The CDR3 sequence is 14 residues long. The CDR3 bases are TGTGCCTGCAGTTTATACCCCCGGCGGCCTGAAGCTTTCTTT. Protein product: CACSLYPRRPEAFF.

This clonotype was recorded a few times. V gene TRBV6-1 combines with J gene TRBJ1-2, with 7 bases identical to TRBD1. Unmatched junction bases numbered 10, after V lost 6 bases and J lost 6 bases. Germline V gene lookup returns CDR1 MNHNS and CDR2 SASEGT. The CDR3 is 14 amino acids. As DNA, the CDR3 is TGTGCCAGCAGGCCCCCGGGACAGTTGGATGGCTACACCTTC. It yields the protein CASRPPGQLDGYTF.

This clonotype was counted only a few times. The chain has TRBV27 and TRBJ1-5, with 11 bases matching TRBD1. Germline V lookup: CDR1 MNHEY, CDR2 SMNVEV (reference sequence). The CDR3 has 15 amino acids. With V trimmed by 7 bases and J by 5 bases, 7 bases remained unmatched. CDR3 DNA: TGTGCCAGCACCCCCCGGGACAGGGGGGATCAGCCCCAGCATTTT. Protein: CASTPRDRGDQPQHF.

The chain uses TRBV6-5 and TRBJ1-6, with D possibly TRBD1 on 6 matching bases. CDR3 length: 17 residues. Germline CDR1 reads MNHEY; CDR2 reads SVGAGI. The V and J ends lost 6 bases and 0 bases respectively, with 15 bases between them. CDR3 sequence (DNA): TGTGCCAGCAGATCAGGGGTGCTCCACTCCTATAATTCACCCCTCCACTTT. Its protein is CASRSGVLHSYNSPLHF.

This clonotype was seen many times. This sequence joins TRBV2 and TRBJ1-4; 8 nucleotides align to TRBD1. The CDR3 loop spans 13 amino acids. V lost 4 bases to trimming and J lost 8 bases; unmatched junction nucleotides: 3. Per germline, CDR1 SNHLY and CDR2 FYNNEI. The CDR3 protein is CASSATGEEKLFF. The DNA for the CDR3 is TGTGCCAGCAGTGCGACAGGGGAAGAAAAACTGTTTTTT.

This clonotype was seen a few times. This chain links TRBV12-3 or TRBV12-4 with TRBJ1-5, with D possibly TRBD1 on 5 matching bases. Between the trimmed V and J ends, which lost 3 bases and 0 bases, there was a span of 12 bases. The CDR3 has 16 residues. CDR3 nucleotides: TGTGCCAGCAGTTTCCGGGGAGGGGATAGCAATCAGCCCCAGCATTTT. Its protein product is CASSFRGGDSNQPQHF.

This sequence joins TRBV19 and TRBJ1-5; D gene ambiguous. This CDR3 comprises 13 residues. The V gene's germline CDR1 is LNHDA and CDR2 SQIVND (reference sequence). The V and J ends lost 2 bases and 3 bases respectively, with 5 bases between them. CDR3 sequence: CASSIQNNQPQHF. CDR3 nucleotide sequence: TGTGCCAGTAGTATACAGAACAATCAGCCCCAGCATTTT.

Worth noting for this clonotype: A much bigger clone sits one base away, suggesting this may be a read error. This chain links TRBV6-6 with TRBJ1-1; TRBD1 is a possible D gene (6 bases). V was trimmed by 0 bases and J by 4 bases, leaving 9 bases between them. The CDR3 covers 14 residues. The germline gives CDR1 MNHNY, CDR2 SVGAGI (reference sequence). This CDR3 is CASSYSGGPTEAFF. The CDR3 DNA reads as TGTGCCAGCAGTTACTCGGGGGGGCCCACTGAAGCTTTCTTT.

This chain links TRBV7-3 with TRBJ1-4; TRBD1 aligns across 7 bases. Germline V gene sequence: CDR1 SGHTA, CDR2 FQGTGA. The J segment lost 7 bases and the V segment lost 5 bases, leaving 10 bases of the junction unmatched. CDR3 length: 15 residues. The CDR3 sequence: CASSPRQGIGEKLFF. DNA of the CDR3: TGTGCCAGCAGCCCTAGACAGGGCATCGGTGAAAAACTGTTTTTT.

The V gene is TRBV12-3 or TRBV12-4, the J gene TRBJ2-7, with 7 nucleotides matching TRBD2. The CDR3 contains 14 residues. J lost 5 bases, V lost 6 bases, and 10 bases had no gene match. CDR3 in amino acids: CASRIAGSVHEQYF. The CDR3 nucleotides are TGTGCCAGCAGAATAGCGGGCAGTGTACACGAGCAGTACTTC.

This clonotype appeared a few times. The chain has TRBV11-3 and TRBJ2-7; D might be TRBD1 (6 bases). The length of the CDR3 is 15 residues. The germline V gene has CDR1 SGHNT and CDR2 YENEEA. The V end was cut by 5 bases, the J end by 1 base, with 15 bases between. CDR3 nucleotide sequence: TGTGCCAGCAGCCAAGAAGAGACAGGATCCTACGAGCAGTACTTC. Translating gives CASSQEETGSYEQYF.

This clonotype was counted only a few times. V gene TRBV20-1 combines with J gene TRBJ2-1; the match to TRBD2 covers 12 bases. CDR3 length equals 17 residues. Germline-derived CDR1 and CDR2 are DFQATT and SNEGSKA (reference sequence). V lost 2 bases, J lost 4 bases, and 9 bases stayed unmatched. The CDR3 sequence: CSARHVGTSGPYNEQFF. The CDR3 region has the DNA TGCAGTGCTAGACACGTCGGGACTAGCGGGCCTTACAATGAGCAGTTCTTC.

The chain links TRBV12-3 or TRBV12-4 to TRBJ1-2; no reliable D call. V gave up 1 base and J gave up 5 bases, with 14 bases separating them. CDR3 length: 15 amino acids. Here the CDR3 reads CASSLGSEGLYGYTF. CDR3 nucleotides: TGTGCCAGCAGTTTAGGGTCAGAAGGTCTTTATGGCTACACCTTC.

The rearrangement joins TRBV6-1 to TRBJ2-7; D is perhaps TRBD2 (6 bases). V gave up 6 bases and J gave up 4 bases, with 19 bases separating them. There are 15 residues in the CDR3. The germline gives CDR1 MNHNS, CDR2 SASEGT. Here the CDR3 reads CASSLTGSGTYEQYF. CDR3 DNA: TGTGCCAGCAGCTTAACCGGGAGCGGAACATACGAGCAGTACTTC.

Many counts were recorded for this clonotype. CDR3 sequence: CASSRTRRNTEAFF. For the CDR3, the DNA is TGTGCCAGCAGCAGAACAAGGAGGAACACTGAAGCTTTCTTT. The chain carries TRBV27 and TRBJ1-1; D uncertain. The V end lost 6 bases, the J end lost 1 base, and 12 bases lay between the germline ends. Germline V gene lookup returns CDR1 MNHEY and CDR2 SMNVEV (reference sequence). The CDR3 is made up of 14 amino acids.

A few counts support this clonotype. The chain combines TRBV3-1 with TRBJ2-7, with 9 bases fitting TRBD2. The V gene end was trimmed by 4 bases and the J gene end by 0 bases; junction bases not matched to a gene: 1. The CDR3 has 14 amino acids. Germline values: CDR1 LGHDT, CDR2 YNNKEL (reference sequence). The CDR3 sequence: CASSRREGSYEQYF. For the CDR3, the DNA is TGTGCCAGCAGCCGGCGGGAGGGCTCCTACGAGCAGTACTTC.

This clonotype came up once. The rearrangement joins TRBV18 to TRBJ1-1, with 7 bases aligning to TRBD1. With V trimmed by 1 base and J by 4 bases, 6 bases remained unmatched. The CDR3 covers 15 residues. The germline CDR1 and CDR2 sequences are KGHSH and LQKENI. The CDR3 here is CASSPRGTDATEAFF. The CDR3 coding sequence is TGTGCCAGCTCACCACGCGGGACAGATGCCACTGAAGCTTTCTTT.

The J gene is TRBJ1-1, the V gene TRBV11-2; possibly TRBD1 for D (6 bases). Germline V CDR1 and CDR2: SGHAT, FQNNGV. The ends were cut back, 5 bases at V and 0 bases at J, with 10 bases in the middle. This CDR3 is 14 amino acids long. CDR3 residues: CASSPDSLNTEAFF. The CDR3 nucleotides read TGTGCCAGCAGCCCGGACAGCCTGAACACTGAAGCTTTCTTT.